The T cell receptor (beta chain) under discussion was sequenced for a study of CD8+ T cells in alopecia areata. In each case, RNA was isolated and then reverse transcribed into cDNA as the sequencing template. TCRdb's table, derived via immunoSEQ multiplex PCR, lists solely in-frame clones and lacks some. The sample yields approximately 150,000 clones, approximately 51% seen once. The CDR3 loop spans 15 amino acids. CDR1 and CDR2 from the germline V gene are SNHLY and FYNNEI. The V gene lost 7 bases and the J gene lost 0 bases, with 13 bases spanning the gap. The sample in question was CD4+ T cells sorted from blood, obtained at week 0. The rearrangement links TRBV2 to TRBJ2-1; possible D gene TRBD2, 6 bases. The source of this sequence is a human donor with alopecia areata. The CDR3 sequence: CASTGSGGSYNEQFF. In DNA, the CDR3 is TGTGCCAGCACAGGGTCCGGGGGCTCCTACAATGAGCAGTTCTTC.